This TCR beta chain derives from a study of Graves' ophthalmopathy and Graves' hyperthyroidism. This clonotype was recorded at least ten times. Its antigen is undetermined. The CDR3 contains 14 residues. V lost 6 bases, J lost 5 bases, and 14 bases lay in between. CDR1 is MNHNY and CDR2 is SVGAGI in the germline V gene (reference sequence). The authors amplified TCR beta CDR3 regions from RNA transcripts. Following a first-round RT-PCR that used HTBI primers, a second-round multiplex PCR was carried out. MiXCR, run by TCRdb on the multiplex PCR reads, gives a single entry per CDR3 protein. The data contain 1 million to 1.3 million distinct CDR3 sequences, 35% to 40% of them singletons. General study results and limits: Ophthalmopathy progression was predicted by the model at approximately 71% sensitivity and less than 75% specificity.

V and J are TRBV6-6 and TRBJ1-5; D gene unclear. This TCR was recovered from an adult man with Graves' hyperthyroidism. The source material was peripheral blood or thyroid tissue (not recorded which). CDR3 coding DNA: TGTGCCAGCAGCCTGCCCGGGCAGCATCAGCCCCAGCATTTT. This codes for CASSLPGQHQPQHF.